Detailed here is one T cell receptor beta chain. The data belong to a study of blood T cell repertoires in COVID-19. Clones were sequenced by immunoSEQ multiplex PCR, and TCRdb holds only the in-frame ones, with some missing. Counted here are almost 200,000 clones, around 92% occurring once; the ten biggest clones make up roughly 8.8%. The CDR3 has 18 amino acids. Germline loops: CDR1 MGHRA, CDR2 YSYEKL. Trimming took 0 bases from V and 0 from J, leaving 15 bases between them. Sequenced: PBMCs or T cells enriched from blood (not recorded which). The rearrangement joins TRBV4-1 to TRBJ1-5; D remains ambiguous. This TCR derives from a young woman who had recovered from COVID-19. This CDR3 is CASSQDLPAGNSNQPQHF. CDR3 coding DNA: TGCGCCAGCAGCCAAGATCTACCCGCGGGGAATAGCAATCAGCCCCAGCATTTT.